Below, one TCR beta chain is given with its context. TCRdb keeps only in-frame clones here, not all; method: immunoSEQ multiplex PCR. The sample lists tens of thousands of clones, about 72% occurring once. This sample was taken from a study of radiotherapy plus CTLA-4 blockade in lung cancer. The CDR3 has 16 residues. The junction had 6 bases not matched to a gene; V was cut back by 0 bases and J by 4 bases. Germline lookup yields CDR1 LGHNA and CDR2 YSLEER. The origin of this receptor is a human donor with non-small cell lung cancer whose response to radiotherapy plus ipilimumab could not be evaluated. The rearrangement links TRBV4-3 to TRBJ2-1; 7 bases fit TRBD2. The sample was peripheral blood, taken from a patient treated with radiotherapy plus ipilimumab. CDR3 in DNA: TGCGCCAGCAGCCAAGAGTCTAGCGGCCCTTACAATGAGCAGTTCTTC. Its protein product is CASSQESSGPYNEQFF.